These T cell receptor beta chains were read from a single sample in a study of early T cells in non-severe SARS-CoV-2 infection. A single record per CDR3 protein comes from TCRdb applying MiXCR to the 5' RACE reads. This table holds 75,000 to 100,000 distinct CDR3 sequences, about 15% found once. Sequenced input: whole blood. These receptors originate from an adult who was a healthcare worker with PCR-confirmed SARS-CoV-2 infection or an uninfected control (not recorded which). Each CDR3 is given with its conserved first and last residue. The order of the fields is J gene, clone size, D gene, V gene, CDR3 protein, CDR3 DNA. D genes are given only for firm matches. Clone size, where shown, is once, few, many, or a class for clones that have expanded.

>TRBJ1-6|-|-|TRBV2
CASSVWARAAPLHF
TGTGCCAGCAGTGTCTGGGCCAGGGCGGCACCCCTCCACTTT
>TRBJ2-2|-|-|TRBV3-1
CASRWGTGELFF
TGTGCCAGCAGATGGGGCACCGGGGAGCTGTTTTTT
>TRBJ2-3|few|TRBD2|TRBV7-2
CASSPSLGGKTDTQYF
TGTGCCAGCAGCCCATCGCTGGGGGGGAAGACAGATACGCAGTATTTT
>TRBJ2-7|-|-|TRBV29-1
CSVRGGYEQYF
TGTAGCGTTCGCGGCGGCTACGAGCAGTACTTC
>TRBJ1-1|-|-|TRBV5-1
CASSEGGPKAFF
TGCGCCAGCAGTGAGGGGGGCCCGAAAGCTTTCTTT
>TRBJ1-2|few|-|TRBV14
CASSQGRGWNGYTF
TGTGCCAGCAGCCAAGGCCGGGGGTGGAACGGCTACACCTTC
>TRBJ2-3|few|-|TRBV2
CASSEGGTDTQYF
TGTGCCAGCAGTGAAGGGGGCACAGATACGCAGTATTTT
>TRBJ2-1|few|TRBD2|TRBV11-2
CASSQPLGKREDHEQFF
TGTGCCAGCAGCCAACCCTTGGGAAAGCGGGAGGACCATGAGCAGTTCTTC
>TRBJ1-5|many|-|TRBV21-1
CASRTGGEVQPQHF
TGTGCCAGCAGGACGGGCGGGGAGGTCCAGCCCCAGCATTTT
>TRBJ1-6|-|-|TRBV20-1
CSAAARPGGSPLHF
TGCAGTGCCGCGGCAAGGCCTGGAGGTTCACCCCTCCACTTT
>TRBJ1-2|-|-|TRBV28
CANPVGGNYGYTF
TGTGCCAACCCCGTGGGCGGCAACTATGGCTACACCTTC
>TRBJ2-7|few|TRBD2|TRBV5-1
CASSPGGYEQYF
TGCGCCAGCAGCCCCGGGGGGTACGAGCAGTACTTC
>TRBJ1-4|-|-|TRBV28
CASSLSGGQEKLFF
TGTGCCAGCAGTTTGTCGGGAGGTCAGGAAAAACTGTTTTTT
>TRBJ2-1|many|-|TRBV20-1
CSAGHNEQFF
TGCAGTGCTGGACACAATGAGCAGTTCTTC
>TRBJ1-2|few|-|TRBV25-1
CASSPRTNYGYTF
TGTGCCAGCTCACCCAGGACTAACTATGGCTACACCTTC
>TRBJ2-3|-|-|TRBV28
CASSSHSSDTQYF
TGTGCCAGCAGTTCCCATTCCTCGGATACGCAGTATTTT
>TRBJ2-7|-|TRBD2|TRBV6-5
CASKILAGTDEQYF
TGTGCCAGCAAGATACTAGCGGGAACTGACGAGCAGTACTTC
>TRBJ1-4|few|TRBD1|TRBV12-3/TRBV12-4
CASSLRDRGQSQFF
TGTGCCAGCAGTTTACGGGACAGGGGGCAGTCCCAGTTTTTT
>TRBJ2-4|-|TRBD1|TRBV7-2
CASSYRGQNIQYF
TGTGCCAGCAGCTATAGGGGGCAGAACATTCAGTACTTC
>TRBJ1-6|few|-|TRBV7-2
CASGSSYNSPLHF
TGTGCCAGCGGCAGCTCCTATAATTCACCCCTCCACTTT